The clone carrying this TCR beta chain appeared many times. Its antigen is unknown. The source of the sample is a study of T-cell reconstitution after alpha-beta-depleted transplantation in children. Preparing the TCRbeta library involved the use of unique molecular identifiers. TCRdb used MiXCR to reprocess the PCR reads, holding one entry per CDR3 protein. Here the sample spans a few hundred thousand distinct CDR3 sequences, approximately 11% being singletons. CDR3 length: 18 residues. Between the trimmed V and J ends, which lost 2 bases and 3 bases, there was a span of 20 bases. Germline V gives CDR1 SGHAT, CDR2 FQDESV (reference sequence). Study findings and constraints: Expanded graft clones numbering several hundred reportedly gave rise to alpha-beta T cells about two months after transplant. A year post-transplant, T-cell counts and diversity derived mostly from newly produced T cells.

The TCR was taken from a child less than two years old with acute myeloid leukemia, due to receive a stem cell transplant. This specimen consisted of PBMCs, obtained before TCRalphabeta/CD19-depleted stem cell transplant. This chain joins TRBV11-1 and TRBJ2-1; D not resolved. CDR3 sequence: CASSLRSVNLMSYNEQFF. CDR3 in DNA: TGTGCCAGCAGCTTAAGGAGTGTTAATTTGATGAGCTACAATGAGCAGTTCTTC.